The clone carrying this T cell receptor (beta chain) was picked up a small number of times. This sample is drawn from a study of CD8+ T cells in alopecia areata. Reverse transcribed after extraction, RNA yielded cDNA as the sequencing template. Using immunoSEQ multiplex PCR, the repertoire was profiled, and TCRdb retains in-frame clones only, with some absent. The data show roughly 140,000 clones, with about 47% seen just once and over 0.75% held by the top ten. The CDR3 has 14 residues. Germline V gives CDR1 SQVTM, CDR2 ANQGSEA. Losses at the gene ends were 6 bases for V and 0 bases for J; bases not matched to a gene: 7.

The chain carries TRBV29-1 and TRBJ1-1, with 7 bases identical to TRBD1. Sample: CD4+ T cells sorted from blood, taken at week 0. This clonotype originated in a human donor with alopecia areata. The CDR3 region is CSVQSDRVNTEAFF. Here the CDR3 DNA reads TGCAGCGTCCAGAGCGACAGGGTGAACACTGAAGCTTTCTTT. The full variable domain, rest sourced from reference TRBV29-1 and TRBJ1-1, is SAVISQKPSRDICQRGTSLTIQCQVDSQVTMMFWYRQQPGQSLTLIATANQGSEATYESGFVIDKFPISRPNLTFSTLTVSNMSPEDSSIYLCSVQSDRVNTEAFFGQGTRLTVV.